The text below deals with one TCR beta chain. The antigen remains undetermined. Based on CD45RO/CCR7/CD25/CD127/CD95/CD27, CD4+ regulatory, stem cell-like memory, naive and central memory cells were sorted. Trimming cost V 0 bases and J 8 bases, with 7 bases left between them. Germline V gives CDR1 DFQATT, CDR2 SNEGSKA (reference sequence). The CDR3 spans 11 residues. This sample was included in a study of beta chain features in type 1 diabetes. Study-wide background: Cell yields, gender and age were comparable in patients and healthy donors.

Study conclusions and caveats: More deletions and fewer insertions at VDJ junctions were seen in type 1 diabetes patients. All four CD4+ subsets from Type 1 diabetes patients carried moderately but significantly shorter TCRB CDR3s.

The isolated RNA, all of it, was reverse transcribed, so expressed TCRB transcripts were what got sequenced. Profiled with immunoSEQ multiplex PCR; TCRdb holds only in-frame clones, not every one. The sample includes nearly 350,000 clones, around 9.3% of them seen just once. Material: central memory CD4+ T cells from blood. The clonotype originates from a man aged 30 to 45 with type 1 diabetes. The genes are TRBV20-1 and TRBJ1-2; D remains unclear. CDR3 protein: CSARDDPGYTF. DNA of the CDR3: TGCAGTGCTAGAGATGACCCCGGCTACACCTTC.